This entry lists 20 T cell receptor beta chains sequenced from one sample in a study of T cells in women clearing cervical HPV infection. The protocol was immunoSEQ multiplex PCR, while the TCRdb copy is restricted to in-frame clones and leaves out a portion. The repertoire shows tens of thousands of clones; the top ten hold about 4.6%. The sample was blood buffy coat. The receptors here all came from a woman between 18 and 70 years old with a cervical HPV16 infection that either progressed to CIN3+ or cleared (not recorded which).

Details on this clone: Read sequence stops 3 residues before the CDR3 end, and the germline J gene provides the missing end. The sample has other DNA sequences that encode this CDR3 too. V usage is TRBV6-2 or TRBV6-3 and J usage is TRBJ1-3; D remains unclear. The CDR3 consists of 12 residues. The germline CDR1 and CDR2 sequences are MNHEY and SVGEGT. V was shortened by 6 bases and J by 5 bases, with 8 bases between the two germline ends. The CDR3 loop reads CASSQNRNTIYF. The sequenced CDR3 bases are TGTGCCAGCAGCCAAAATCGAAACACC.

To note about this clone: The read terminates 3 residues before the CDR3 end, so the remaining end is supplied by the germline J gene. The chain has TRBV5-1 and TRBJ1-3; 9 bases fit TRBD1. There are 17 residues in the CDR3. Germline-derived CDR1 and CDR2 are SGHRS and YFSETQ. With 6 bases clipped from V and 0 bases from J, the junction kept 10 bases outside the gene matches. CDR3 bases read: TGCGCCAGCACCCGGACAGGGGACCAGAGCTCTGGAAACACC. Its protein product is CASTRTGDQSSGNT. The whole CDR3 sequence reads CASTRTGDQSSGNTIYF.

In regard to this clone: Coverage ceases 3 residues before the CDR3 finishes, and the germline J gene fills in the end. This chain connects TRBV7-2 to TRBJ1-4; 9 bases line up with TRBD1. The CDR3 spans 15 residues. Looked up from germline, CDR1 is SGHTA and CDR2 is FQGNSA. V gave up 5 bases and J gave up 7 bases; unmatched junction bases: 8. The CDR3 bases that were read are TGTGCCAGCAGCACAACAGGGGGCATGGGTGAAAAA. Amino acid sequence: CASSTTGGMGEK. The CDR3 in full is CASSTTGGMGEKLFF.

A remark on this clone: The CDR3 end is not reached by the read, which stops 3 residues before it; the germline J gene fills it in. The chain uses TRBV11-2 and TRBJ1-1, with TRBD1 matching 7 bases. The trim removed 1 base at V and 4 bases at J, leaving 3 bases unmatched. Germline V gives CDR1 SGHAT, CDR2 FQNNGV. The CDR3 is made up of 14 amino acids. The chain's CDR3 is CASSLVAGGTEAFF. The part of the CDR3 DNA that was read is TGTGCCAGCAGCTTAGTAGCAGGGGGCACTGAA.

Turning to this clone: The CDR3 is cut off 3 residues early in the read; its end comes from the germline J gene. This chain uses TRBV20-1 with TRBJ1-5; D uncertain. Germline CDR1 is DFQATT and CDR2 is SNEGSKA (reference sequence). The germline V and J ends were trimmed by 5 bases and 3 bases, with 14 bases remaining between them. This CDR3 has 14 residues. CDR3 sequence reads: CSAELGRPNQPQHF. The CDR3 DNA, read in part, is TGCAGTGCTGAGCTAGGTAGGCCCAATCAGCCC.

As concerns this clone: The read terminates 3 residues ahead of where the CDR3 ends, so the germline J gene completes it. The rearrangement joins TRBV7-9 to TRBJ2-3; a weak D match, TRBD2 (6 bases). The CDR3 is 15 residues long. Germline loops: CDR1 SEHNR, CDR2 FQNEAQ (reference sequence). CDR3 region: CASSLGSGVEGSQYF. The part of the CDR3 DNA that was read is TGTGCCAGCAGCTTAGGATCAGGAGTGGAGGGCTCG.

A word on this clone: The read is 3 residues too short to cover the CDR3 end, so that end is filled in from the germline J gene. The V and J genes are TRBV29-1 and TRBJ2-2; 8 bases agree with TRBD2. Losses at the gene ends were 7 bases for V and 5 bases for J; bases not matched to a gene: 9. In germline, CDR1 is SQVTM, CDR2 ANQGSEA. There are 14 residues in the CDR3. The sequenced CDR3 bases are TGCAGCGCTGTAGGCGGGGGGAGTACCGGGGAG. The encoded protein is CSAVGGGSTGE. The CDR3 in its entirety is CSAVGGGSTGELFF.

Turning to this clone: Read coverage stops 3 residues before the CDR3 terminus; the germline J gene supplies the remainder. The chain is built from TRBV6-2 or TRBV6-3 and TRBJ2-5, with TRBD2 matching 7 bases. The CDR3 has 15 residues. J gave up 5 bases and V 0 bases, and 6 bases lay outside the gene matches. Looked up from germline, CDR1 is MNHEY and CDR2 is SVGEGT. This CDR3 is CASSYSSGEGETQYF. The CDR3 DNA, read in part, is TGTGCCAGCAGTTACTCGAGCGGGGAGGGGGAGACC.

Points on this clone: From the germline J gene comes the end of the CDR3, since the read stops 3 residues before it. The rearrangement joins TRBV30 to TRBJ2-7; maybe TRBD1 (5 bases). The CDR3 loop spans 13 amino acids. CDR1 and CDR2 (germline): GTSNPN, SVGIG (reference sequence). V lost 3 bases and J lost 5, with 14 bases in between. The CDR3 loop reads CAWSPGPFHEQYF. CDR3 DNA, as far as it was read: TGTGCCTGGAGCCCAGGGCCTTTCCACGAG.

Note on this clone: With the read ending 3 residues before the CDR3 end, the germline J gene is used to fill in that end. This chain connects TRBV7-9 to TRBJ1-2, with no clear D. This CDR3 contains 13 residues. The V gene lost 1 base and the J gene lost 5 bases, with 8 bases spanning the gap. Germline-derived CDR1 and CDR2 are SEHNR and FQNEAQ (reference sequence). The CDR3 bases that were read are TGTGCCAGCAGCTTAGACCTCGGTTATGGC. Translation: CASSLDLGYG. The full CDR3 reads CASSLDLGYGYTF. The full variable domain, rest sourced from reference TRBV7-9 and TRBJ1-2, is DTGVSQNPRHKITKRGQNVTFRCDPISEHNRLYWYRQTLGQGPEFLTYFQNEAQLEKSRLLSDRFSAERPKGSFSTLEIQRTEQGDSAMYLCASSLDLGYGYTFGSGTRLTVV.

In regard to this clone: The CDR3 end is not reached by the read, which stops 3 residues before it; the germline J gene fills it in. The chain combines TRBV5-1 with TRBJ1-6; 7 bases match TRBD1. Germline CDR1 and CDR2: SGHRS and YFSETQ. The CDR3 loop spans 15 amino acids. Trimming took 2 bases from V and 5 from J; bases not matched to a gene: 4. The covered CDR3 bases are TGCGCCAGCAGCTTACAGGGGCTGGATAATTCACCC. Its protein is CASSLQGLDNSP. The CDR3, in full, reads CASSLQGLDNSPLHF.

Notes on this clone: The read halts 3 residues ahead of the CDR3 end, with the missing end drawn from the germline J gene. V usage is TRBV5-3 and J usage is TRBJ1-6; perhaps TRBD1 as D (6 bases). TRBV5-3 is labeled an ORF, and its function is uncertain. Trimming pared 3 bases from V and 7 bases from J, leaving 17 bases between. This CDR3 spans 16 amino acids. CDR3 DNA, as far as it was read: TGTGCCAGAAGCTACTGGCCAGGGGACCAAAATTCACCC. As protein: CARSYWPGDQNSP. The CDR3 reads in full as CARSYWPGDQNSPLHF.

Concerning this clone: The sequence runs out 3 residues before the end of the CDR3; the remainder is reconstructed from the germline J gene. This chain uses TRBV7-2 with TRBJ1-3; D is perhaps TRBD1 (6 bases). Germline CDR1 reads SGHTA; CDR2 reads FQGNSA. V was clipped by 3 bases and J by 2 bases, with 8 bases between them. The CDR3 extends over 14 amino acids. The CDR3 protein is CASSLTGAGNTIYF. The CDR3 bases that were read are TGTGCCAGCAGCTTGACAGGTGCTGGAAACACC.

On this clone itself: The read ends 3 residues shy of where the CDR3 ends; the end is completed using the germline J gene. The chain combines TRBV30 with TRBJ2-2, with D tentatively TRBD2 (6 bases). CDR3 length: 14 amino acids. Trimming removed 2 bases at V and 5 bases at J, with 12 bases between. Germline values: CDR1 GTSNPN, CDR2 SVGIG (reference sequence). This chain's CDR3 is CAWSSDGGTGELFF. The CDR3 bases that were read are TGTGCCTGGAGTTCGGATGGGGGGACCGGGGAG.

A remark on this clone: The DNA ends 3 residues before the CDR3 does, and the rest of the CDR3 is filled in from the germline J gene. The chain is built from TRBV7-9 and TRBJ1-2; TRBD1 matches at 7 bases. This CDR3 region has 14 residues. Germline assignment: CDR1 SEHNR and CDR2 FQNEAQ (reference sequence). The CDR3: CASSSIRGNYDYTF. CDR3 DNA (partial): TGTGCCAGCAGCTCAATCAGGGGGAATTACGAC.

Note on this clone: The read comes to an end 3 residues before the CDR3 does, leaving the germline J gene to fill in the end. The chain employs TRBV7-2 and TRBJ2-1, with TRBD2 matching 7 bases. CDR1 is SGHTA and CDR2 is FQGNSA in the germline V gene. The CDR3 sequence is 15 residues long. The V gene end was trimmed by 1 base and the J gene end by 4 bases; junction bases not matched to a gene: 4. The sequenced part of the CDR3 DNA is TGTGCCAGCAGCTTAGGACTAGCCCTGTACAATGAG. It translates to CASSLGLALYNE. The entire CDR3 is CASSLGLALYNEQFF.

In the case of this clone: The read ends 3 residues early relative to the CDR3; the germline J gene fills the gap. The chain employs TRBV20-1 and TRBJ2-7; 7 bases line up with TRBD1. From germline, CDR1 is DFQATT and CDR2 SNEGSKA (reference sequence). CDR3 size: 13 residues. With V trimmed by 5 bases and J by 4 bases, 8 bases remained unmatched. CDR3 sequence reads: CSALDRQVYEQYF. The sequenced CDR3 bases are TGCAGTGCTTTGGACAGGCAAGTTTACGAG.

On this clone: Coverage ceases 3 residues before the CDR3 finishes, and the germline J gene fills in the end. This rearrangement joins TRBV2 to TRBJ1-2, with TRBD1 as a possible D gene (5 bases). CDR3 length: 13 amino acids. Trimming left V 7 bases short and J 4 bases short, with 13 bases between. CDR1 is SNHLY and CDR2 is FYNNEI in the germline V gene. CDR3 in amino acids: CASILDSFYGYTF. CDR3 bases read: TGTGCCAGCATTTTAGACAGCTTCTATGGC.

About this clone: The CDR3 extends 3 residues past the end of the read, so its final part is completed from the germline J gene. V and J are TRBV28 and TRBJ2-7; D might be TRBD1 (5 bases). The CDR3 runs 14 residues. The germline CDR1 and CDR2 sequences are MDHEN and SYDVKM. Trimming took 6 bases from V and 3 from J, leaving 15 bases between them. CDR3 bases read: TGTGCCAGCAGACTGTCAGGGTCGTTCTACGAG. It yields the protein CASRLSGSFYE. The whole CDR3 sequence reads CASRLSGSFYEQYF.

The CDR3 bases that were read are TGTGCCAGCAGCCAAGACAGAAGCGATGAG. The encoded protein is CASSQDRSDE. The whole CDR3 protein reads CASSQDRSDEQFF. The chain employs TRBV7-2 and TRBJ2-1; possibly TRBD1 for D (5 bases). Coverage ceases 3 residues before the CDR3 finishes, and the germline J gene fills in the end. The V and J ends lost 5 bases and 8 bases respectively, with 13 bases between them. This CDR3 region has 13 residues. Germline V lookup: CDR1 SGHTA, CDR2 FQGNSA.